These T cell receptor beta chains were read from a single sample in a study of monozygotic twins with inflammatory bowel disease. TCRdb reprocessed the 5' RACE reads, with one entry per CDR3 protein and no DNA. This sample's table has 110,000 or so distinct CDR3 sequences. The specimen was blood. These receptors were collected from a human donor with ulcerative colitis or Crohn's disease, or a healthy co-twin of an affected twin (not recorded which). Both conserved end residues are part of each CDR3.

CDR3 length: 13; V gene: TRBV30; J gene: TRBJ2-7; CDR3 protein: CAWSLGHSYEQYF
CDR3 length: 15; V gene: TRBV5-1; J gene: TRBJ2-5; CDR3 protein: CASSQSGTPLETQYF
CDR3 length: 14; V gene: TRBV5-1; J gene: TRBJ2-3; CDR3 protein: CASSSGLAKDTQYF
CDR3 length: 13; V gene: TRBV20-1; J gene: TRBJ1-1; CDR3 protein: CSARRGVGTEAFF
CDR3 length: 15; V gene: TRBV19; J gene: TRBJ1-1; CDR3 protein: CASSTRQGENTEAFF
CDR3 length: 12; V gene: TRBV27; J gene: TRBJ1-6; CDR3 protein: CASSLDNSPLHF
CDR3 length: 12; V gene: TRBV5-1; J gene: TRBJ2-3; CDR3 protein: CASSYSGTPQYF
CDR3 length: 18; V gene: TRBV7-8; J gene: TRBJ2-1; CDR3 protein: CASSSGLAEGASYNEQFF
CDR3 length: 13; V gene: TRBV29-1; J gene: TRBJ1-3; CDR3 protein: CSVYSGSGNTIYF
CDR3 length: 13; V gene: TRBV7-3; J gene: TRBJ1-1; CDR3 protein: CASRDFANTEAFF
CDR3 length: 15; V gene: TRBV5-1; J gene: TRBJ2-7; CDR3 protein: CASSLDPGLGYEQYF
CDR3 length: 13; V gene: TRBV29-1; J gene: TRBJ1-2; CDR3 protein: CSVAWGTNYGYTF
CDR3 length: 14; V gene: TRBV7-2; J gene: TRBJ2-5; CDR3 protein: CASRPEQGQETQYF
CDR3 length: 13; V gene: TRBV5-6; J gene: TRBJ2-7; CDR3 protein: CASVGQDSYELYF